This T cell receptor (beta chain) derives from a study of shared clonotypes between healthy human individuals. Germline V lookup: CDR1 MGHRA, CDR2 YSYEKL. This CDR3 region has 14 residues. The V gene lost 1 base and the J gene lost 0 bases, with 7 bases spanning the gap. Concerning this clone itself: Additional DNA sequences in this sample encode the identical CDR3.

Some clones are missing from TCRdb's copy, which holds only in-frame ones; the method was immunoSEQ multiplex PCR. The sample includes more than 2 million clones, about 94% seen only once; the top ten take around 1.1%. CD45RO-negative CD8 cells positively selected for CCR7 made up the naive population, which excluded terminally differentiated effector memory CD45RA+ cells. The chain recombines TRBV4-1 with TRBJ2-7; D is uncertain. This sequence was found in a man in his late teens or twenties in good health. What was sequenced was naive CD8+ T cells sorted from blood. This chain's CDR3 is CASSQATVSYEQYF. CDR3 DNA sequence: TGCGCCAGCAGCCAAGCGACGGTCTCCTACGAGCAGTACTTC.